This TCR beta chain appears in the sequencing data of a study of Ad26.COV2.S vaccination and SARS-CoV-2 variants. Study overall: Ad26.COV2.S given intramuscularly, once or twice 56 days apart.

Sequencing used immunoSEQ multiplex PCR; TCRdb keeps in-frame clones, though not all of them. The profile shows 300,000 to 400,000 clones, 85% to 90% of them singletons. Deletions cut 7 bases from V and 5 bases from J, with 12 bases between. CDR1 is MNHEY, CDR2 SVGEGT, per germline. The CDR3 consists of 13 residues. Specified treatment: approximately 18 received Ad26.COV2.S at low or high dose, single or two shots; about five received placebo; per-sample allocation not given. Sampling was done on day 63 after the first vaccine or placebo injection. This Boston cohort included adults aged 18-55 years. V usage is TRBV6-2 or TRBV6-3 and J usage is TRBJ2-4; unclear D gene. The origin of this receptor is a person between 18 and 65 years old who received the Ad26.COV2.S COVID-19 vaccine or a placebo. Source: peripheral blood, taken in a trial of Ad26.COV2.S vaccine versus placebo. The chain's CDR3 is CASTPGPENIQYF. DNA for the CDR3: TGTGCCAGCACCCCCGGACCTGAAAACATTCAGTACTTC.